This T cell receptor beta chain emerged from a study of identical twins. The table lists this clonotype with many counts. The target antigen is unknown. TCRdb processed the 5' RACE reads anew with MiXCR; each CDR3 protein has one entry. Of a few hundred thousand distinct CDR3 sequences listed, 13% to 15% are singletons. The CDR3 covers 13 residues. Germline-derived CDR1 and CDR2 are SGHTA and FQGNSA. V was shortened by 3 bases and J by 5 bases, with 9 bases between the two germline ends. Whole-study results and caveats: Among out-of-frame alpha sequences shared by twins, low generation probability occurred in excess. For out-of-frame beta sequences, excess twin sharing was weaker. Insertions ran lower in abundant cord blood beta clonotypes, though not in memory repertoires.

These data were also reused for a study on yellow fever vaccine responses in identical twins.

The chain recombines TRBV7-2 with TRBJ2-3; D is undetermined. The sequenced material came from CD4+ T cells sorted from blood. This TCR came from a young woman in good health. CDR3 amino acids: CASSFKVRDTQYF. As DNA, the CDR3 is TGTGCCAGCAGCTTTAAAGTCAGAGATACGCAGTATTTT.